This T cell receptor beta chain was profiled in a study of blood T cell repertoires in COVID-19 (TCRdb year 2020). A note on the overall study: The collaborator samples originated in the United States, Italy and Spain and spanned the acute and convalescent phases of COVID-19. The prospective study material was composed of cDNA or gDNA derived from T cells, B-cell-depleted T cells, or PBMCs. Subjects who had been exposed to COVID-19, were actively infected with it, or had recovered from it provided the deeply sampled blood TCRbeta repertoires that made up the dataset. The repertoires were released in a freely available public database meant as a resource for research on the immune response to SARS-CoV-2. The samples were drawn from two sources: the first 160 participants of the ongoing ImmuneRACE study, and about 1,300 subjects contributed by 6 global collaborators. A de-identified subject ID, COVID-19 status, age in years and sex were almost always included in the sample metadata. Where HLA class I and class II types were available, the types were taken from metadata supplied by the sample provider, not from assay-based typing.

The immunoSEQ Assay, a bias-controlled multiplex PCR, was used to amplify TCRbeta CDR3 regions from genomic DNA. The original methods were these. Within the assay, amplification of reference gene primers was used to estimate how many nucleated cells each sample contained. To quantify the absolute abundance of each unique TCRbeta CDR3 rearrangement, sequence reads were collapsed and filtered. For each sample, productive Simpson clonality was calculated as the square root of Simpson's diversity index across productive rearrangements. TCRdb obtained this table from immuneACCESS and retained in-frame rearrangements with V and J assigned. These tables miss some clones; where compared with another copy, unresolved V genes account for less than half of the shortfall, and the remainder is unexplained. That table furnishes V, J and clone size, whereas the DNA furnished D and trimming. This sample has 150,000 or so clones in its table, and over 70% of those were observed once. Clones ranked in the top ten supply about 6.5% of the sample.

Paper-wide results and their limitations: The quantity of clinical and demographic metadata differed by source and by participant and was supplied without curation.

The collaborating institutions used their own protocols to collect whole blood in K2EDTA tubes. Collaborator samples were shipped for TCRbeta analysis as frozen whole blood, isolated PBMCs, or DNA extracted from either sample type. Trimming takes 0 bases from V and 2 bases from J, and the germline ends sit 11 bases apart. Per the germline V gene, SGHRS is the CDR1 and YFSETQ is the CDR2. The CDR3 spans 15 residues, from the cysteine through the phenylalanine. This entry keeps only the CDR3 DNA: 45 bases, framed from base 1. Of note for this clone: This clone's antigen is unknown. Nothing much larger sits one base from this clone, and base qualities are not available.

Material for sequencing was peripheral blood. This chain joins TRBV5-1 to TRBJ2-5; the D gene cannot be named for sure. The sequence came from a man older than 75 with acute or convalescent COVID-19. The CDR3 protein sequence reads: CASSLGNSKQETQYF. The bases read TGCGCCAGCAGCTTGGGGAACAGCAAACAAGAGACCCAGTACTTC.